Only a few counts were recorded for the clone carrying this T cell receptor (beta chain). Its antigen is unidentified. This sample stems from a study of identical twins. Findings and limits, study-wide: In beta out-of-frame sequences, the excess sharing between twins was weaker.

This CDR3 region has 14 residues. Germline V gene data show CDR1 as SGHRS and CDR2 as YFSETQ. The V and J ends lost 0 bases and 4 bases respectively, with 10 bases between them. With template switching, a universal primer site was added, and the cDNA carried unique molecular identifiers. TCRdb re-analysed the 5' RACE reads in MiXCR, keeping a single row per CDR3 protein. Among 400,000 to 550,000 distinct CDR3 sequences listed, 14% were seen once. Every one of the donors was a healthy Caucasian. These sequences were also reported in another study, on yellow fever vaccine responses in identical twins. According to that study: Among the twins, the vaccine T cell response reportedly seemed partly convergent and partly personalized.

The chain joins TRBV5-1 to TRBJ1-2; D is undetermined. The sequencing sample was made of CD4+ T cells sorted from blood. This clonotype was sampled from a woman under 30 in good health. The CDR3 sequence is CASSLAEDVYGYTF. The CDR3 nucleotides are TGCGCCAGCAGCTTGGCCGAGGATGTCTATGGCTACACCTTC.